This TCR beta chain was recovered during a study of T cells after posttransplantation cyclophosphamide. The CDR3 extends over 15 amino acids. J gave up 4 bases and V 3 bases, and 8 bases lay outside the gene matches. CDR1 LNHDA and CDR2 SQIVND come from the germline V gene (reference sequence). Sampled 1 year posttransplant, controls received myeloablative marrow transplants, methotrexate and a calcineurin inhibitor. Repertoires were generated with immunoSEQ multiplex PCR, while TCRdb's copy carries only in-frame clones and drops some. This table has about 17,000 clones, 85% appearing once. The J gene is TRBJ2-7, the V gene TRBV19; 8 bases fit TRBD1. The starting material was PBMCs, obtained after allogeneic stem cell transplant with calcineurin inhibitor and methotrexate. The sequence came from a female patient in her late teens or twenties who received an allogeneic stem cell transplant from an unrelated donor, was CMV-positive, and had acute and chronic GVHD. Some T cells may be transferred from the graft donor. The CDR3 bases are TGTGCCAGTAGTATTGACGTTACAGGGGGATACGAGCAGTACTTC. This sequence encodes CASSIDVTGGYEQYF. The whole variable domain, remainder taken from reference TRBV19 and TRBJ2-7, is DGGITQSPKYLFRKEGQNVTLSCEQNLNHDAMYWYRQDPGQGLRLIYYSQIVNDFQKGDIAEGYSVSREKKESFPLTVTSAQKNPTAFYLCASSIDVTGGYEQYFGPGTRLTVT.